Shown below are 19 T cell receptor beta chains from a single sample sequenced in a study of blood T cell repertoires in COVID-19. Using immunoSEQ multiplex PCR, the repertoire was profiled, and TCRdb retains in-frame clones only, with some absent. The sample contains more than 15,000 clones, roughly 91% of which appear only once. Sequenced material: peripheral blood. These receptors all come from a woman in her sixties with active COVID-19.

The genes are TRBV23-1 and TRBJ2-7; the D gene is possibly TRBD2 (5 bases). TRBV23-1 is treated as an ORF (open reading frame) with a function not yet certain. Trimming pared 0 bases from V and 3 bases from J, leaving 18 bases between. The CDR3 loop spans 17 amino acids. CDR3 loop: CASSQSVLTGSYYEQYF. The CDR3 DNA sequence: TGCGCCAGCAGTCAATCCGTACTGACGGGGTCATACTACGAGCAGTACTTC.

The chain links TRBV6-1 to TRBJ1-6; no definite D call. Germline V gives CDR1 MNHNS, CDR2 SASEGT. V shed 1 base and J shed 4 bases, with 8 bases lying between them. CDR3 length: 15 residues. CDR3 DNA: TGTGCCAGCAGTGAAGGGCAGTTTTATAATTCACCCCTCCACTTT. It yields the protein CASSEGQFYNSPLHF.

The chain recombines TRBV5-1 with TRBJ1-6; D unresolved. The CDR3 contains 19 residues. V gave up 5 bases and J gave up 7 bases, with 28 bases separating them. The V gene's germline CDR1 is SGHRS and CDR2 YFSETQ. The chain's CDR3 is CASRGSELTRVGENSPLHF. The CDR3 coding sequence is TGCGCCAGCAGGGGGAGTGAGTTAACAAGGGTTGGCGAAAATTCACCCCTCCACTTT.

This chain uses TRBV2 with TRBJ2-1; 8 nucleotides agree with TRBD2. The CDR3 consists of 14 residues. Trimming at V came to 10 bases and at J to 8 bases, leaving 13 bases not matched to a gene. CDR1 and CDR2 (germline): SNHLY, FYNNEI. CDR3 coding DNA: TGTGCCACCCTACCGGGACTAGGAAGGGATGAGCAGTTCTTC. Amino acid sequence: CATLPGLGRDEQFF.

V and J are TRBV12-3 or TRBV12-4 and TRBJ2-2; D is unclear. Trimming removed 6 bases from V and 0 bases from J, with 5 bases in between. This CDR3 is built from 13 residues. Written as DNA, the CDR3 is TGTGCCAGCAGGGGCGCGAACACCGGGGAGCTGTTTTTT. This sequence encodes CASRGANTGELFF.

The chain combines TRBV7-6 with TRBJ1-1; 8 nucleotides line up with TRBD1. V lost 6 bases to trimming and J lost 3 bases; unmatched junction nucleotides: 12. CDR1 is SGHVS, CDR2 FNYEAQ, per germline. This CDR3 has 16 amino acids. For the CDR3, the DNA is TGTGCCAGCAGAGAAAGGACAGGGAGTAGGGACACTGAAGCTTTCTTT. Encoded protein: CASRERTGSRDTEAFF.

The chain couples TRBV15 to TRBJ2-7; a weak D match, TRBD2 (5 bases). V lost 2 bases and J 2 bases, leaving 10 bases between the germline ends. The CDR3 length is 14 residues. Germline V gene lookup returns CDR1 LNHNV and CDR2 YYDKDF (reference sequence). CDR3 sequence: CATSRKLEAYEQYF. CDR3 DNA: TGTGCCACCAGCAGAAAACTAGAGGCCTACGAGCAGTACTTC.

This sequence joins TRBV6-4 and TRBJ2-2; 9 nucleotides align to TRBD1. The CDR3 is 15 amino acids. Germline CDR1 and CDR2: MRHNA and SNTAGT. V was clipped by 3 bases and J by 3 bases; unmatched bases: 2. The CDR3 coding sequence is TGTGCCAGCAGTGAAGGGACAGGGCACACCGGGGAGCTGTTTTTT. It yields the protein CASSEGTGHTGELFF.

The V call is TRBV3-1 (or the pseudogene TRBV3-2), the J call TRBJ1-6, with 8 bases identical to TRBD1. The ends lost 1 base at V and 5 bases at J; junction bases unmatched: 4. CDR1 and CDR2 (germline): LGHDT, YNNKEL (reference sequence). The CDR3 consists of 16 residues. Here the CDR3 DNA reads TGTGCCAGCAGCCAAGCTTGGACAGGGAATAATTCACCCCTCCACTTT. As protein: CASSQAWTGNNSPLHF.

V gene TRBV25-1 combines with J gene TRBJ2-6, with 8 bases matching TRBD1. Unmatched junction bases numbered 4, after V lost 2 bases and J lost 7 bases. Germline V CDR1 and CDR2: MGHDK, SYGVNS. The CDR3 runs 15 residues. The chain's CDR3 is CASSEPGQVANVLTF. The DNA for the CDR3 is TGTGCCAGCAGTGAACCGGGACAGGTTGCCAACGTCCTGACTTTC.

The chain links TRBV4-1 to TRBJ1-4; 11 nucleotides agree with TRBD1. CDR3 length: 16 residues. Germline CDR1 MGHRA, CDR2 YSYEKL. J lost 10 bases, V lost 0 bases, and 7 bases had no gene match. CDR3 loop: CASSQDRDRGLVKLFF. The CDR3 DNA reads as TGCGCCAGCAGCCAAGATAGGGACAGGGGGTTAGTAAAACTGTTTTTT.

V is TRBV5-1 and J is TRBJ2-7; 9 nucleotides line up with TRBD1. Germline CDR1 reads SGHRS; CDR2 reads YFSETQ. J gave up 5 bases and V 4 bases, and 4 bases lay outside the gene matches. There are 13 residues in the CDR3. The CDR3 bases are TGCGCCAGCAGCACGGGACAGGGCGACGAGCAGTACTTC. Residues: CASSTGQGDEQYF.

This clone was seen just once. The chain couples TRBV2 to TRBJ2-5; D may be TRBD2 (7 bases). Trimming left V 9 bases short and J 2 bases short, with 16 bases between. Germline CDR1 reads SNHLY; CDR2 reads FYNNEI. This CDR3 is 14 amino acids long. The DNA of the CDR3 is TGTGCCAGTCAGCGGGACACAGGACAAGAGACCCAGTACTTC. It specifies CASQRDTGQETQYF.

The gene calls are TRBV7-2 and TRBJ2-7; perhaps TRBD1 as D (6 bases). This CDR3 has 14 amino acids. V shed 2 bases and J shed 2 bases, with 10 bases lying between them. Germline V gene sequence: CDR1 SGHTA, CDR2 FQGNSA. For the CDR3, the DNA is TGTGCCAGCAGCTTAAACCCAGGGGCCTACGAGCAGTACTTC. Translating gives CASSLNPGAYEQYF.

This chain uses TRBV27 with TRBJ2-1; D is perhaps TRBD2 (6 bases). The CDR3 is made up of 15 amino acids. Germline CDR1 reads MNHEY; CDR2 reads SMNVEV (reference sequence). Trimming stripped 5 bases from V and 0 bases from J, with 11 bases between. CDR3 region: CASSRAGPSYNEQFF. The CDR3 DNA sequence: TGTGCCAGCAGTCGCGCGGGGCCCTCCTACAATGAGCAGTTCTTC.

The V call is TRBV3-1 (or the pseudogene TRBV3-2), the J call TRBJ1-1, with D possibly being TRBD1 (6 bases). The germline V gene has CDR1 LGHDT and CDR2 YNNKEL (reference sequence). The ends were cut back, 3 bases at V and 1 base at J, with 12 bases in the middle. The CDR3 extends over 15 amino acids. The CDR3: CASSHTGLGNTEAFF. CDR3 DNA sequence: TGTGCCAGCAGCCACACAGGGTTGGGGAACACTGAAGCTTTCTTT.

The chain joins TRBV9 to TRBJ2-1; 14 nucleotides agree with TRBD2. The CDR3 extends over 17 amino acids. Trimming cost V 2 bases and J 5 bases; bases outside gene matches: 6. CDR1 SGDLS and CDR2 YYNGEE come from the germline V gene. The CDR3 region has the DNA TGTGCCAGCAGCGTGATGCCGGGACTAGCGGGGGACAATGAGCAGTTCTTC. It yields the protein CASSVMPGLAGDNEQFF.

CDR3 amino acids: CASSWGQVGTEAFF. For the CDR3, the DNA is TGTGCCAGCAGCTGGGGACAGGTAGGGACTGAAGCTTTCTTT. This chain uses TRBV5-5 with TRBJ1-1; 8 bases are shared with TRBD1. This CDR3 contains 14 residues. The germline V gene has CDR1 SGHKS and CDR2 YYEKEE (reference sequence). Trimming at V came to 3 bases and at J to 5 bases, leaving 6 bases not matched to a gene. The full variable domain, rest sourced from reference TRBV5-5 and TRBJ1-1, is DAGVTQSPTHLIKTRGQQVTLRCSPISGHKSVSWYQQVLGQGPQFIFQYYEKEERGRGNFPDRFSARQFPNYSSELNVNALLLGDSALYLCASSWGQVGTEAFFGQGTRLTVV.

The chain carries TRBV6-5 and TRBJ1-4; TRBD1 might be the D (5 bases). The CDR3 is made up of 15 amino acids. V lost 6 bases to trimming and J lost 0 bases, with 11 bases between them. Germline V gene data show CDR1 as MNHEY and CDR2 as SVGAGI. The CDR3 DNA sequence: TGTGCCAGCAGGAGAACAGGTGCAACTAATGAAAAACTGTTTTTT. Translated: CASRRTGATNEKLFF.